These 24 T cell receptor beta chains were all obtained from the same sample, sequenced in a study of shared clonotypes between healthy human individuals. Positively selected for CCR7, the CD45RO-negative cells used as naive CD8 cells excluded terminally differentiated effector memory CD45RA+ cells. TCRdb keeps only in-frame clones here, not all; method: immunoSEQ multiplex PCR. Of about 2.2 million clones in the sample, 93% were seen once. The material sequenced was naive CD8+ T cells from PBMCs. These TCRs come from a man younger than 35 in good health. Some clones in this sample may be carry-over from other donors' samples.

This clone was counted a single time. The J gene is TRBJ2-1, the V gene TRBV9; no clear D gene. The CDR3 length is 13 residues. Germline V gene lookup returns CDR1 SGDLS and CDR2 YYNGEE. V lost 3 bases and J 4 bases, leaving 8 bases between the germline ends. CDR3 in DNA: TGTGCCAGCAGCGACCTCCCGTACAATGAGCAGTTCTTC. It encodes CASSDLPYNEQFF.

The CDR3: CAISEWETSGASGETQYF. CDR3 coding DNA: TGTGCCATCAGTGAGTGGGAGACTAGCGGTGCGTCTGGGGAGACCCAGTACTTC. This chain uses TRBV10-3 with TRBJ2-5; 9 nucleotides agree with TRBD2. The trim removed 1 base at V and 5 bases at J, leaving 14 bases unmatched. The germline V gene encodes CDR1 ENHRY and CDR2 SYGVKD. The CDR3 extends over 18 amino acids.

The chain combines TRBV2 with TRBJ2-4; D is possibly TRBD1 (5 bases). Germline V gene data show CDR1 as SNHLY and CDR2 as FYNNEI. The CDR3 sequence is 17 residues long. V lost 2 bases to trimming and J lost 5 bases, with 19 bases between them. CDR3 in amino acids: CASSESFGNRGQNIQYF. The CDR3 nucleotides are TGTGCCAGCAGTGAAAGCTTTGGGAATAGGGGTCAAAACATTCAGTACTTC.

The genes are TRBV5-1 and TRBJ2-7; D may be TRBD1 (6 bases). The CDR3 has 15 amino acids. Germline values: CDR1 SGHRS, CDR2 YFSETQ. Trimming stripped 0 bases from V and 3 bases from J, with 13 bases between. CDR3 nucleotides: TGCGCCAGCAGCTTGGCCCCAGGGGACCTCTACGAGCAGTACTTC. As protein: CASSLAPGDLYEQYF.

V is TRBV29-1 and J is TRBJ2-7; D might be TRBD2 (5 bases). Trimming shortened V by 7 bases and J by 4 bases, and 11 bases separated the two germline ends. The CDR3 runs 11 residues. The germline V gene encodes CDR1 SQVTM and CDR2 ANQGSEA. The CDR3 DNA reads as TGCAGCGCGACTAACGGTTACGAGCAGTACTTC. This sequence encodes CSATNGYEQYF.

In this sample, this clone turned up once. The chain combines TRBV10-2 with TRBJ1-5; maybe TRBD1 (6 bases). The CDR3 consists of 15 residues. The V gene lost 11 bases and the J gene lost 5 bases, with 22 bases spanning the gap. Germline assignment: CDR1 WSHSY and CDR2 SAAADI. CDR3 sequence reads: CAGHYARGFDQPQHF. For the CDR3, the DNA is TGCGCCGGACACTATGCCAGGGGTTTTGATCAGCCCCAGCATTTT.

The chain uses TRBV27 and TRBJ1-4; TRBD1 might be the D (6 bases). Deletions cut 6 bases from V and 5 bases from J, with 10 bases between. CDR1 is MNHEY and CDR2 is SMNVEV in the germline V gene (reference sequence). The CDR3 runs to 13 residues. CDR3 DNA: TGTGCCAGCAGAACAGGGAGAAATGAAAAACTGTTTTTT. It yields the protein CASRTGRNEKLFF. Full variable domain (missing parts from reference TRBV27 and TRBJ1-4): EAQVTQNPRYLITVTGKKLTVTCSQNMNHEYMSWYRQDPGLGLRQIYYSMNVEVTDKGDVPEGYKVSRKEKRNFPLILESPSPNQTSLYFCASRTGRNEKLFFGSGTQLSVL.

This chain connects TRBV28 to TRBJ2-3; the D gene could be TRBD1 or TRBD2 (5 bases each). Trimming removed 6 bases at V and 3 bases at J, with 16 bases between. This CDR3 region has 15 residues. The germline gives CDR1 MDHEN, CDR2 SYDVKM. For the CDR3, the DNA is TGTGCCAGCAGCCGTCCGGGGCGGAAAACAGATACGCAGTATTTT. This encodes CASSRPGRKTDTQYF.

About this clone itself: Other DNA sequences in the sample encode the same CDR3. The rearrangement joins TRBV4-1 to TRBJ2-1, with a weak D call TRBD2 (6 bases). V lost 1 base and J lost 2, with 15 bases in between. Germline V CDR1 and CDR2: MGHRA, YSYEKL. The CDR3 runs 17 residues. The CDR3 sequence is CASSQATGTLTYNEQFF. The CDR3 bases are TGCGCCAGCAGCCAAGCTACCGGGACTCTTACCTACAATGAGCAGTTCTTC.

V and J are TRBV28 and TRBJ1-1; possibly TRBD1 for D (5 bases). The CDR3 sequence is 13 residues long. Per the germline V gene, CDR1 is MDHEN and CDR2 is SYDVKM. V lost 3 bases, J lost 6 bases, and 11 bases lay in between. The DNA of the CDR3 is TGTGCCAGCAGTTTTTCAGGGAGTGCTGAAGCTTTCTTT. Translated: CASSFSGSAEAFF.

CDR3 amino acids: CASSPETGGYEQYF. The CDR3 region has the DNA TGTGCCAGCAGCCCCGAGACAGGGGGCTACGAGCAGTACTTC. The chain employs TRBV7-8 and TRBJ2-7, with 9 bases that match TRBD1. Trimming removed 5 bases from V and 3 bases from J; junction bases left unmatched: 5. Germline CDR1 is SGHVS and CDR2 is FQNEAQ. The CDR3 runs 14 residues.

The V and J genes are TRBV4-1 and TRBJ2-7, with D possibly being TRBD2 (7 bases). In germline, CDR1 is MGHRA, CDR2 YSYEKL. The CDR3 contains 15 residues. V lost 5 bases to trimming and J lost 2 bases, with 16 bases between them. The CDR3 sequence: CASSSTGGFPYEQYF. CDR3 coding DNA: TGCGCCAGCAGCTCCACGGGGGGCTTTCCCTACGAGCAGTACTTC.

The gene calls are TRBV4-1 and TRBJ1-2, with D unclear. The length of the CDR3 is 16 residues. Trimming removed 4 bases at V and 3 bases at J, with 18 bases between. Germline values: CDR1 MGHRA, CDR2 YSYEKL. The CDR3 coding sequence is TGCGCCAGCAGCCCGGGGTATAGGGAATGGGACTATGGCTACACCTTC. It yields the protein CASSPGYREWDYGYTF.

The chain combines TRBV28 with TRBJ2-1, with D perhaps matching TRBD1 (7 bases). CDR1 is MDHEN, CDR2 SYDVKM, per germline. The CDR3 totals 14 residues. Trimming took 6 bases from V and 5 from J, leaving 14 bases between them. For the CDR3, the DNA is TGTGCCAGCAGACGCAGGGGGGAACACAATGAGCAGTTCTTC. This codes for CASRRRGEHNEQFF.

This chain links TRBV29-1 with TRBJ2-7; 9 nucleotides align to TRBD1. CDR1 and CDR2 (germline): SQVTM, ANQGSEA. With 4 bases clipped from V and 2 bases from J, the junction kept 9 bases outside the gene matches. The CDR3 loop spans 15 amino acids. For the CDR3, the DNA is TGCAGCGTTGTAAGGGGACAGGGAACGACCTACGAGCAGTACTTC. It codes for CSVVRGQGTTYEQYF.

This rearrangement joins TRBV29-1 to TRBJ2-3; weak D call: TRBD2 (6 bases). Looked up from germline, CDR1 is SQVTM and CDR2 is ANQGSEA. This CDR3 spans 15 amino acids. V was shortened by 1 base and J by 0 bases, with 11 bases between the two germline ends. CDR3 DNA: TGCAGCGTTGAAGGGGGGGAGGCTAGCACAGATACGCAGTATTTT. Translated, it gives CSVEGGEASTDTQYF.

The CDR3 is CASSQEEGTGWYEQYF. The CDR3 coding sequence is TGCGCCAGCAGCCAAGAAGAGGGGACAGGGTGGTATGAGCAGTACTTC. The chain has TRBV4-3 and TRBJ2-7; 9 positions match TRBD1. J was trimmed by 7 bases and V by 0 bases; bases with no gene match: 10. The CDR3 spans 16 residues. Germline CDR1 and CDR2: LGHNA and YSLEER.

The rearrangement uses TRBV6-6 and TRBJ2-2, with D maybe TRBD2 (5 bases). Germline CDR1 MNHNY, CDR2 SVGAGI (reference sequence). Deletions cut 4 bases from V and 6 bases from J, with 12 bases between. The CDR3 covers 14 residues. CDR3 sequence: CASSWTSPPGELFF. CDR3 nucleotides: TGTGCCAGCAGTTGGACTTCCCCCCCCGGGGAGCTGTTTTTT.

V usage is TRBV27 and J usage is TRBJ2-6; 10 bases align to TRBD1. Germline V gene data show CDR1 as MNHEY and CDR2 as SMNVEV (reference sequence). CDR3 length equals 15 residues. CDR3 amino acids: CATGQGTAGANVLTF. CDR3 nucleotide sequence: TGTGCTACGGGACAGGGGACTGCTGGGGCCAACGTCCTGACTTTC.

This rearrangement joins TRBV10-3 to TRBJ1-4, with a weak D call TRBD1 (5 bases). CDR3 size: 12 residues. V was cut by 8 bases and J by 7 bases, with 11 bases left in between. CDR1 and CDR2 (germline): ENHRY, SYGVKD. The DNA for the CDR3 is TGTGCCATCGGGGAAGGGACTGAAAAACTGTTTTTT. It translates to CAIGEGTEKLFF.

The chain recombines TRBV7-9 with TRBJ2-4; D gene unclear. Trimming took off 3 bases at V and 4 bases at J, with 7 bases between the two ends. This CDR3 region has 13 residues. CDR1 is SEHNR and CDR2 is FQNEAQ in the germline V gene (reference sequence). The CDR3 nucleotides read TGTGCCAGCAGCTTGACAAAGAAAAACATTCAGTACTTC. Its translation: CASSLTKKNIQYF.

This clone occurred once. The rearrangement uses TRBV6-1 and TRBJ2-7; the D is unclear. Trimming cost V 2 bases and J 3 bases, with 8 bases left between them. The CDR3 extends over 13 amino acids. The germline V gene has CDR1 MNHNS and CDR2 SASEGT. The CDR3 coding sequence is TGTGCCAGCAGTGAACGTGGGGTCTACGAGCAGTACTTC. It specifies CASSERGVYEQYF.

Comments on this clone: Within the sample, other DNA sequences also encode this same CDR3. The chain couples TRBV18 to TRBJ1-3; D gene ambiguous. The V gene's germline CDR1 is KGHSH and CDR2 LQKENI. The CDR3 totals 15 residues. Between the trimmed V and J ends, which lost 0 bases and 1 base, there was a span of 7 bases. For the CDR3, the DNA is TGTGCCAGCTCACCACCGTCAATTTCTGGAAACACCATATATTTT. Protein sequence: CASSPPSISGNTIYF.

The chain couples TRBV7-6 to TRBJ2-7; 7 bases map to TRBD2. There are 14 residues in the CDR3. Germline assignment: CDR1 SGHVS and CDR2 FNYEAQ. V lost 4 bases to trimming and J lost 4 bases; unmatched junction nucleotides: 7. CDR3 bases: TGTGCCAGCAGCTCCAGCGGGACCGGGTACGAGCAGTACTTC. Its protein is CASSSSGTGYEQYF. Drawing the rest from reference TRBV7-6 and TRBJ2-7, the complete variable domain is GAGVSQSPRYKVTKRGQDVALRCDPISGHVSLYWYRQALGQGPEFLTYFNYEAQQDKSGLPNDRFSAERPEGSISTLTIQRTEQRDSAMYRCASSSSGTGYEQYFGPGTRLTVT.